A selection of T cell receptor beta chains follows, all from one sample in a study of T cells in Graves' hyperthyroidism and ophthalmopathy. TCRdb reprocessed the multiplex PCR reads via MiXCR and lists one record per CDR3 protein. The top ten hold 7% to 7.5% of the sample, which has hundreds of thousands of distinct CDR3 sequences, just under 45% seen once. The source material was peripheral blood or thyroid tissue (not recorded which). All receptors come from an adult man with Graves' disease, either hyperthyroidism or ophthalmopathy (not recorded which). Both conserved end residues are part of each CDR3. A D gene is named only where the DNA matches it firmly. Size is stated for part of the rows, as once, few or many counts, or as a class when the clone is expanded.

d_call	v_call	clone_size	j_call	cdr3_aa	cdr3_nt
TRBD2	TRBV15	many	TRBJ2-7	CATSRDLGGSGEQYF	TGTGCCACCAGCAGAGATCTGGGGGGGAGTGGCGAGCAGTACTTC
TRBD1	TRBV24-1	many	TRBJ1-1	CATRQGRATEAFF	TGTGCCACTAGACAGGGTCGGGCCACTGAAGCTTTCTTT
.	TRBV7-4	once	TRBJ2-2	CASSFEGAVF	TGTGCCAGCAGCTTTGAGGGAGCTGTTTTT
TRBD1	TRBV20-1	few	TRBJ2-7	CSASVGDSSYEQYF	TGCAGTGCTAGCGTCGGGGACAGCTCCTACGAGCAGTACTTC
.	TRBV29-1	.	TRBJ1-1	CSVVPSGNTEAFF	TGCAGCGTTGTTCCGTCAGGGAACACTGAAGCTTTCTTT
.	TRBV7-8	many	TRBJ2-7	CASSLSLGVHEQYF	TGTGCCAGCAGCTTAAGTTTGGGAGTCCACGAGCAGTACTTC
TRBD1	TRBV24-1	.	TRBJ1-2	CATSDTGDRNNYGYTF	TGTGCCACCAGTGACACAGGGGACAGGAATAACTATGGCTACACCTTC
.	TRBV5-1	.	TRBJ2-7	CASSPDGVGNEQYF	TGCGCCAGCAGCCCAGACGGGGTCGGGAACGAGCAGTACTTC
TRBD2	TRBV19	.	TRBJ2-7	CASSQIAGRSYEQYF	TGTGCCAGTAGCCAGATAGCGGGACGCTCCTACGAGCAGTACTTC
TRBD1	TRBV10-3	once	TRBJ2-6	CAISGQRGRAALTF	TGTGCCATCAGTGGACAAAGGGGGCGAGCCGCCCTGACTTTC
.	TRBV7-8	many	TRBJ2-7	CASTSQMGGPFHEQYF	TGTGCCAGCACCTCACAGATGGGGGGCCCTTTCCACGAGCAGTACTTC
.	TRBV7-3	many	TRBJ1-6	CASSLGRGDSPLHF	TGTGCCAGCAGCTTAGGCAGGGGAGATTCACCCCTCCACTTT
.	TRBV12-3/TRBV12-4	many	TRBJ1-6	CASSLGGSYNSPLHF	TGTGCCAGCAGTTTGGGAGGCTCCTATAATTCACCCCTCCACTTT
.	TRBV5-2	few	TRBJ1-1	CASKGVGAPMNTEAFF	TGTGCCAGCAAGGGGGTCGGTGCACCGATGAACACTGAAGCTTTCTTT
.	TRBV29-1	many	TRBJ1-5	CSVVFLTGTPAQPQHF	TGCAGCGTTGTCTTCCTCACAGGTACCCCGGCTCAGCCCCAGCATTTT
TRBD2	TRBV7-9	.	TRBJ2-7	CASSLTRGRARLGYEQYF	TGTGCCAGCAGCTTAACTCGCGGGAGGGCCCGGTTAGGGTACGAGCAGTACTTC
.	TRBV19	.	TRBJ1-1	CASSILRSGGRRDTEAFF	TGTGCCAGTAGTATTCTCCGTTCTGGGGGTCGTCGGGACACTGAAGCTTTCTTT
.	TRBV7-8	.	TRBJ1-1	CASSTTKGVTEAFF	TGTGCCAGCAGTACAACAAAGGGAGTCACTGAAGCTTTCTTT
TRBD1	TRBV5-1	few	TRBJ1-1	CASSPLTGKVGTEAFF	TGCGCCAGCAGCCCTCTGACAGGGAAGGTTGGCACTGAAGCTTTCTTT
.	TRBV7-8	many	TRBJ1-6	CASSLVGPSPLHF	TGTGCCAGCAGCTTAGTGGGCCCTTCACCCCTCCACTTT
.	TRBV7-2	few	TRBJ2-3	CASSASTDTQYF	TGTGCCAGCAGCGCAAGCACAGATACGCAGTATTTT
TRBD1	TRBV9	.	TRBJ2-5	CASSANTGTGDQETQYF	TGTGCCAGCAGCGCCAATACCGGGACAGGGGACCAAGAGACCCAGTACTTC
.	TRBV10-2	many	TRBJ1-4	CASSDLVGTDEKLFF	TGCGCCAGCAGTGATTTAGTGGGGACGGATGAAAAACTGTTTTTT
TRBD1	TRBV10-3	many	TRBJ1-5	CAISVGTGVQPQHF	TGTGCCATCAGTGTCGGGACAGGGGTTCAGCCCCAGCATTTT
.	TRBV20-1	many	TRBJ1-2	CSALDRANYGYTF	TGCAGTGCGTTGGACAGAGCTAACTATGGCTACACCTTC
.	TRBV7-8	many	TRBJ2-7	CASSSRGGTGEQYF	TGTGCCAGCAGCTCCAGGGGCGGAACGGGGGAGCAGTACTTC
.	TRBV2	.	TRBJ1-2	CASEQPTGNYGYTF	TGTGCCAGCGAACAGCCAACAGGGAACTATGGCTACACCTTC
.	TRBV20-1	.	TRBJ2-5	CSARVPGNQETQYF	TGCAGTGCTAGGGTCCCGGGGAATCAAGAGACCCAGTACTTC
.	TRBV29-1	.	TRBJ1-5	CSLGNSFNQPQHF	TGCAGCTTAGGTAACAGCTTCAATCAGCCCCAGCATTTT
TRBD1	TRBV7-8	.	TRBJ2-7	CASKPDRGPSYEQYF	TGTGCCAGCAAACCTGACAGGGGACCTTCCTACGAGCAGTACTTC
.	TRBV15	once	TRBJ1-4	CATSSSQGPGEKLFF	TGTGCCACCAGCAGTTCGCAGGGCCCAGGTGAAAAACTGTTTTTT